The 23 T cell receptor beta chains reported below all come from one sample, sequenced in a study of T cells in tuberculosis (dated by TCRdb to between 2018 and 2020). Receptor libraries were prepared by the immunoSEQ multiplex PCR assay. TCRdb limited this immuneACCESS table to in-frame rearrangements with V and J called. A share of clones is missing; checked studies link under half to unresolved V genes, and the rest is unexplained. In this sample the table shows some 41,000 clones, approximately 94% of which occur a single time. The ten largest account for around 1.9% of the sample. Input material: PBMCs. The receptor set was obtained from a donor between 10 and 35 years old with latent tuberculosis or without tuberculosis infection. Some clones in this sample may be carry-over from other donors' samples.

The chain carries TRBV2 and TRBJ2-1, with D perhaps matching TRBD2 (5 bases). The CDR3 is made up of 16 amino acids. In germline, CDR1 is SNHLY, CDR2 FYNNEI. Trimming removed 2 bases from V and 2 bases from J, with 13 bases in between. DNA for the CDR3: TGTGCCAGCAGTGAAAGTGACGCGGGTGCCTACAATGAGCAGTTCTTC. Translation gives CASSESDAGAYNEQFF.

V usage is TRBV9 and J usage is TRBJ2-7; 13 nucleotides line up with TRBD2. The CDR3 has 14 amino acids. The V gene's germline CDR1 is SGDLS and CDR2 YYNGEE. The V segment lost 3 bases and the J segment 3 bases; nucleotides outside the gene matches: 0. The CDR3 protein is CASSGTSGSYEQYF. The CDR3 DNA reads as TGTGCCAGCAGCGGGACTAGCGGGAGCTACGAGCAGTACTTC. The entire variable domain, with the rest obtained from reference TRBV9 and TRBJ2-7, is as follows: DSGVTQTPKHLITATGQRVTLRCSPRSGDLSVYWYQQSLDQGLQFLIQYYNGEERAKGNILERFSAQQFPDLHSELNLSSLELGDSALYFCASSGTSGSYEQYFGPGTRLTVT.

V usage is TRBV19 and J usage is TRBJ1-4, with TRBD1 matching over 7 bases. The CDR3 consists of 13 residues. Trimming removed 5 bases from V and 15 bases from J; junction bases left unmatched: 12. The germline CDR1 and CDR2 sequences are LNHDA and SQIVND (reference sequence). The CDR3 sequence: CASSGRDRLWVFF. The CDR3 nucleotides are TGTGCCAGTAGTGGCCGGGACAGACTGTGGGTGTTTTTT.

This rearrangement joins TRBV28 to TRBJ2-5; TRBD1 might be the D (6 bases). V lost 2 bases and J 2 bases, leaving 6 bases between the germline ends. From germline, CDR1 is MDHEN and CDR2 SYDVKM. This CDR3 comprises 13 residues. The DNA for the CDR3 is TGTGCCAGCAGTTTAGGACAGCAAGAGACCCAGTACTTC. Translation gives CASSLGQQETQYF.

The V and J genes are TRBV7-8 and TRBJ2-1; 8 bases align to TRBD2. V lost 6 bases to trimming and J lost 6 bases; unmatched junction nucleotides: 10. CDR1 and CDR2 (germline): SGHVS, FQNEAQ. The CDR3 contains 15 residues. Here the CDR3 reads CASRLSGEFSNEQFF. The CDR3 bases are TGTGCCAGCAGACTTAGCGGGGAGTTTAGCAATGAGCAGTTCTTC.

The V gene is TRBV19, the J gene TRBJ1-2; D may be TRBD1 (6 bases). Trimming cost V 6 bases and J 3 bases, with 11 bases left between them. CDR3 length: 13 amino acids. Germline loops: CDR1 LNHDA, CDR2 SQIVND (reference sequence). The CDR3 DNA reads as TGTGCCAGTAGCGGTACAGGGCACTATGGCTACACCTTC. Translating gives CASSGTGHYGYTF.

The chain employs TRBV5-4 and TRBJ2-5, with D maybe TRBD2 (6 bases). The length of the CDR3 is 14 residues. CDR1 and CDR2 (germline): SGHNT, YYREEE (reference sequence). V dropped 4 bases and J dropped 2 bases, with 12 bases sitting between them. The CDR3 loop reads CASSTEGGQETQYF. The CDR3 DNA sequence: TGTGCCAGCAGCACGGAGGGCGGGCAAGAGACCCAGTACTTC.

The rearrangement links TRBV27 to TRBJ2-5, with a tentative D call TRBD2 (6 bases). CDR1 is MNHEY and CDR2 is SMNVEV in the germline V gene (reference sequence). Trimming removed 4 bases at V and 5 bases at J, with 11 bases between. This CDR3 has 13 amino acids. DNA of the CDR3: TGTGCCAGCAGTTACAGCGGGTGGGAGACCCAGTACTTC. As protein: CASSYSGWETQYF.

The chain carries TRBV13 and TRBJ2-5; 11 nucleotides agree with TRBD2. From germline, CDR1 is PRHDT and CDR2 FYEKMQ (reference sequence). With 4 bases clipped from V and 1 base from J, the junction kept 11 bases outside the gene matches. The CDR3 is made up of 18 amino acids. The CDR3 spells CASSYLLAGVGTQETQYF. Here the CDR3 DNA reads TGTGCCAGCAGCTACCTACTAGCGGGAGTGGGGACCCAAGAGACCCAGTACTTC.

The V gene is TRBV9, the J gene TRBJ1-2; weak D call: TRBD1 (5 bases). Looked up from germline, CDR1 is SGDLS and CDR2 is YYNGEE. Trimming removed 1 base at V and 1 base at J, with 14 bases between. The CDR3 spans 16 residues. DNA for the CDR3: TGTGCCAGCAGCGTAAAGGAGTGGGGGGATAACTATGGCTACACCTTC. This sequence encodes CASSVKEWGDNYGYTF.

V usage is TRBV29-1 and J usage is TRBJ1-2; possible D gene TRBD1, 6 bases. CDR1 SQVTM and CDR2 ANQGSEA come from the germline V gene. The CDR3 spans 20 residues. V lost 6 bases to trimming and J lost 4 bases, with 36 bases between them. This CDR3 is CSVDSTFFPLKRDPFYGYTF. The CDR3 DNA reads TGCAGCGTGGACAGCACGTTCTTCCCTCTTAAAAGGGACCCTTTCTATGGCTACACCTTC.

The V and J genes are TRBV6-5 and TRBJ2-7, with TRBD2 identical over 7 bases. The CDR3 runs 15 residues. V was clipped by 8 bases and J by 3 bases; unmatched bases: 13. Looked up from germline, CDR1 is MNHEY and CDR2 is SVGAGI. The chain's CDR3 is CASRRGVDPVYEQYF. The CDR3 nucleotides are TGTGCCAGCCGACGGGGGGTCGACCCCGTCTACGAGCAGTACTTC.

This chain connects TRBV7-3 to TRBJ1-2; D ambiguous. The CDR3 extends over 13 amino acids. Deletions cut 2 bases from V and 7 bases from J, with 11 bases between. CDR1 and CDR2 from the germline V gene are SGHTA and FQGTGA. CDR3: CASSLDREVGYTF. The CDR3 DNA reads TGTGCCAGCAGCTTAGATCGGGAGGTTGGCTACACCTTC.

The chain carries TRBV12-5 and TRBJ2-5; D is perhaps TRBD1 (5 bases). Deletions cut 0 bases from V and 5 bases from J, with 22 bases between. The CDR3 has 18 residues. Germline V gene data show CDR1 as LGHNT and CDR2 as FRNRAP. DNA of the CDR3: TGTGCTAGTGGTTTGGTCGGAGCAGGCAGCGAAGGGGTGGAGACCCAGTACTTC. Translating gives CASGLVGAGSEGVETQYF.

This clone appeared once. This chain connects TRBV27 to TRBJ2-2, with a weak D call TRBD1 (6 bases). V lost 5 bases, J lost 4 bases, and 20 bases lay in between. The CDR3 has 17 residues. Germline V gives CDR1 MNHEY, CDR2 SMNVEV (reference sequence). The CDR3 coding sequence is TGTGCCAGCAGTCCCCGCCTTCCCAGGGGTGGCACCGGGGAGCTGTTTTTT. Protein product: CASSPRLPRGGTGELFF.

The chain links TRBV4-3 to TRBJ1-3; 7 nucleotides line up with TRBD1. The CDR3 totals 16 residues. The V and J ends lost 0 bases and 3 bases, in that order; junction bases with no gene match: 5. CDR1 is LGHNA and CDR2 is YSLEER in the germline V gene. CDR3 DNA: TGCGCCAGCAGCCAAGAGCAGGGGGGCCTTGGAAACACCATATATTTT. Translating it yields CASSQEQGGLGNTIYF.

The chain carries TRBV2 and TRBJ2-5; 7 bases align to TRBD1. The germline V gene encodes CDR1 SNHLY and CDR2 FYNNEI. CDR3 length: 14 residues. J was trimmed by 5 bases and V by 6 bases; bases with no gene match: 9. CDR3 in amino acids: CASSADRASETQYF. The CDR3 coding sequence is TGTGCCAGCAGCGCTGACAGGGCCTCGGAGACCCAGTACTTC.

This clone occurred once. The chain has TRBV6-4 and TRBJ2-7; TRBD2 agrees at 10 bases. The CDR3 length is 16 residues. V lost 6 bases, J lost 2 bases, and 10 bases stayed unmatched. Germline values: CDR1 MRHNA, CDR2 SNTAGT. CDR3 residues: CASSPSSGSPTYEQYF. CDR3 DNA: TGTGCCAGCAGCCCATCTAGCGGGAGCCCAACCTACGAGCAGTACTTC.

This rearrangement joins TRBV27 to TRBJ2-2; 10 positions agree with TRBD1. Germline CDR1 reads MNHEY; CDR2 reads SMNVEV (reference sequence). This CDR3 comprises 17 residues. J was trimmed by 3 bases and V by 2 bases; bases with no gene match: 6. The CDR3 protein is CASSLRDRGVDTGELFF. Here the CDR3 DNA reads TGTGCCAGCAGTTTAAGGGACAGGGGTGTGGACACCGGGGAGCTGTTTTTT.

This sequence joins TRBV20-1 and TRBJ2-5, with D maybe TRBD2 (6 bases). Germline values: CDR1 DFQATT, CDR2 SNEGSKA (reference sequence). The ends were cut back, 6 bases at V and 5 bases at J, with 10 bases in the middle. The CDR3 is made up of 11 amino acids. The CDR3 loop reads CSAGRGETQYF. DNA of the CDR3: TGCAGTGCCGGGAGAGGGGAGACCCAGTACTTC.

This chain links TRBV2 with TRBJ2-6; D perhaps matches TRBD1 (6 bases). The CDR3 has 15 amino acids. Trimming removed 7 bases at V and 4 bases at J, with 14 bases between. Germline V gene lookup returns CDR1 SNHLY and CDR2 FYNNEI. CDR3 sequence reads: CASTWTDSGANVLTF. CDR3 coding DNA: TGTGCCAGCACCTGGACAGATTCGGGGGCCAACGTCCTGACTTTC.

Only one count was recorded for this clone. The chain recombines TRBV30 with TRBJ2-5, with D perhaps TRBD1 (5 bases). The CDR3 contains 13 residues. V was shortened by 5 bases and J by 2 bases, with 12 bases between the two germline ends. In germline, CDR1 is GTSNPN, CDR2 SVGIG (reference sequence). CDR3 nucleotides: TGTGCCTGGGCGCAGGGTCCGCAAGAGACCCAGTACTTC. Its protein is CAWAQGPQETQYF.

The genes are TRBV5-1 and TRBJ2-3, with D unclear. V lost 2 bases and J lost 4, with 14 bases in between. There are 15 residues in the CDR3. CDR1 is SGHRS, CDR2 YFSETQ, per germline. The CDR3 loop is CASSFSPLGSDTQYF. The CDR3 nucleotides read TGCGCCAGCAGCTTTTCACCTCTAGGCTCAGATACGCAGTATTTT.